This T cell receptor (beta chain) was profiled in a study of cytomegalovirus exposure and HLA in healthy donors. Concerning this clone itself: What it binds is unknown.

With 60 Vbeta and 13 Jbeta primers, the PCR was carried out. Some clones are missing from TCRdb's copy, which holds only in-frame ones; the method was immunoSEQ multiplex PCR. The top ten clones hold 0.55% to 0.65% of a sample with about 93,000 clones, around 78% of them seen once. Study-wide findings and caveats: A prior analysis recorded that most TCR beta V segments were productive about 87% or about 30% of the time. The study designated 150 or so TCR beta chains cytomegalovirus-associated. As a later analysis revealed, the rate of TCR association differed by HLA locus, with DRB1 most and HLA-C fewest. The availability of immune exposure information extended only to CMV serostatus.

The CDR3 totals 16 residues. Germline loops: CDR1 SEHNR, CDR2 FQNEAQ (reference sequence). The V and J ends lost 5 bases and 6 bases, in that order; junction bases with no gene match: 14. The J gene is TRBJ2-3, the V gene TRBV7-9; 7 nucleotides match TRBD1. The sequenced sample was PBMCs. The source of this sequence is a man aged 30-40 years in good health and CMV-seronegative. The CDR3 is CASSPRQGEVPDTQYF. Written as DNA, the CDR3 is TGTGCCAGCAGCCCCCGACAGGGTGAGGTACCGGATACGCAGTATTTT.